This TCR beta chain was captured by sequencing in a study of blood T cell repertoires in COVID-19. Background on the study: Collection of acute and convalescent COVID-19 samples took place in the United States, Italy and Spain. PBMCs, B-cell-depleted T cells, or T cells provided the cDNA or gDNA that made up the material.

Original processing methods: Reference gene primers were amplified, and this amplification served to estimate nucleated cell counts. The data were produced by immunoSEQ multiplex PCR, yet TCRdb's version contains in-frame clones alone and is incomplete. D and trimming come from the DNA, and the V and J calls and clone size come from that table. The sample yields around 330,000 clones, 88% seen once. The CDR3 loop spans 14 amino acids. The trim removed 10 bases at V and 3 bases at J, leaving 12 bases unmatched. Germline V lookup: CDR1 ENHRY, CDR2 SYGVKD. One Seattle source followed patients from active infection through their disease course.

V is TRBV10-3 and J is TRBJ2-7, with 7 bases fitting TRBD1. The sample taken for sequencing was peripheral blood. The receptor comes from a woman aged 25 to 45 with COVID-19, enrolled during active disease. The DNA of the CDR3 is TGTGCCACCAGGACAGGAAGAGAGGTCTACGAGCAGTACGTC. It translates to CATRTGREVYEQYV.